This T cell receptor (beta chain) was captured in a study of graft-versus-host responses after intestinal transplantation. Overall study: Once they had received anti-thymocyte globulin induction, all recipients took tacrolimus and steroids for around 3 years. Regarding the study as a whole: High graft-versus-host to host-versus-graft T cell clonal ratios marked allografts of patients with graft-donor macrochimerism. Some GvH clones appeared in ileal mucosa or blood before recipient bone marrow.

Responders that carried the CFSE label, some 200,000 of them, were plated with some 200,000 irradiated, violet-dye-labeled stimulator cells. A sort after the reaction isolated proliferating CFSE-low CD3+CD4+ and CD3+CD8+ responders. TCRdb's copy holds only in-frame clones and misses some; the assay was immunoSEQ multiplex PCR. The repertoire holds 17,000 or so clones, 38% seen once, with 3% to 4% in the top ten. This clone turned up a few times. V lost 2 bases, J lost 7 bases, and 9 bases lay in between. This CDR3 spans 14 amino acids. The germline V gene encodes CDR1 MNHNS and CDR2 SASEGT. This sequence was found in a human patient who received an intestinal transplant. This specimen consisted of alloreactive CD8+ T cells from a mixed lymphocyte reaction culture, obtained before intestinal transplant. The subset: CFSE-low proliferating T cells sorted from approximately 6-day pre-transplant mixed lymphocyte reaction (GvH or HvG direction). The genes are TRBV6-1 and TRBJ1-6; D remains unclear. The CDR3 nucleotides read TGTGCCAGCAGTGAATCGGGAGCAAATTCACCCCTCCACTTT. It yields the protein CASSESGANSPLHF.